Sequencing of this T cell receptor beta chain was carried out in a study of T cells in Graves' hyperthyroidism and ophthalmopathy. Study-wide background: At initial diagnosis, before any treatment had begun, peripheral blood was obtained. Notes on the study in general: Blood also showed most of the thyroid clonotypes that were expanded above 0.001.

Clinical symptoms, serum thyroxine, TRAb, thyroid ultrasound and orbital computed tomography informed diagnoses. Concerning this clonotype: The antigen is undetermined.

Germline lookup yields CDR1 LNHDA and CDR2 SQIVND (reference sequence). The CDR3 covers 13 residues. V lost 7 bases and J lost 7, with 14 bases in between. TCR beta CDR3 regions were amplified from RNA transcripts. First-round RT-PCR with HTBI primers amplified the TCR CDR3 region. In TCRdb, the multiplex PCR reads were re-called with MiXCR into one record per CDR3 protein. The data show fewer than 650,000 distinct CDR3 sequences, 14% seen once. The origin of this receptor is a middle-aged woman with Graves' hyperthyroidism. The J gene is TRBJ2-1, the V gene TRBV19; D might be TRBD1 or TRBD2, each matching 5 bases. The sequencing sample was made of blood. CDR3 loop: CASTWDPSNEQFF. The CDR3 DNA reads as TGTGCCAGTACCTGGGACCCCTCGAATGAGCAGTTCTTC.